This T cell receptor beta chain is from a study of cytomegalovirus exposure and HLA in healthy donors. 13 Jbeta primers and 60 Vbeta primers were used for the PCR. Measured with immunoSEQ multiplex PCR; TCRdb has only the in-frame clones, and not every one. The sample has 150,000 to 200,000 clones; approximately 76% are singletons. With 6 bases removed from V and 3 bases from J, the gap between germline ends came to 8 bases. Germline V gene lookup returns CDR1 MNHEY and CDR2 SVGAGI. The CDR3 runs to 12 residues. Only one count was recorded for this clone. This sequence joins TRBV6-5 and TRBJ1-1, with D perhaps TRBD1 (5 bases). The sequencing sample was made of PBMCs. This receptor was taken from a female donor in good health and CMV-seronegative. The CDR3 region is CASRRTHTEAFF. CDR3 DNA: TGTGCCAGCAGGCGGACACACACTGAAGCTTTCTTT.